These 21 T cell receptor beta chains came from one sample sequenced in a study of blood T cells in healthy people across ages. Through a sample-barcoded 5' primer and a J-beta primer mix, a second PCR was run for about 6 to 12 cycles. TCRdb used MiXCR to reprocess the 5' RACE reads, holding one entry per CDR3 protein. The sample lists 800,000 to 950,000 distinct CDR3 sequences, 36% occurring once. Material for sequencing was blood. The receptors come from a man between 18 and 29 years old in good health.

The chain employs TRBV12-3 or TRBV12-4 and TRBJ1-1; no clear D gene. The CDR3 length is 10 residues. The ends were cut back, 5 bases at V and 8 bases at J, with 6 bases in the middle. The CDR3 DNA follows: TGTGCCAGCAGTGGGCTGGAAGCTTTCTTT. Translating gives CASSGLEAFF.

The chain is built from TRBV6-6 and TRBJ1-2; no clear D gene. This CDR3 spans 13 amino acids. From germline, CDR1 is MNHNY and CDR2 SVGAGI (reference sequence). Trimming took off 0 bases at V and 10 bases at J, with 12 bases between the two ends. The CDR3 DNA follows: TGTGCCAGCAGTTACTCGTCGCCCGGCCACTACACCTTC. Translated: CASSYSSPGHYTF.

This clonotype was seen more than once but under ten times. The chain has TRBV20-1 and TRBJ1-1; 11 bases map to TRBD1. Germline CDR1 and CDR2: DFQATT and SNEGSKA (reference sequence). V trimming: 3 bases; J trimming: 4 bases; junction bases outside the gene matches: 4. This CDR3 is built from 14 residues. CDR3 region: CSASEGTGGTEAFF. CDR3 coding DNA: TGCAGTGCTAGCGAGGGGACAGGGGGCACTGAAGCTTTCTTT.

The chain is built from TRBV12-3 or TRBV12-4 and TRBJ1-1; D possibly corresponds to TRBD1 (5 bases). V was cut by 3 bases and J by 11 bases, with 13 bases left in between. The CDR3 has 12 amino acids. The CDR3 loop is CASSFTGSAAFF. In DNA form, the CDR3 reads TGTGCCAGCAGTTTCACAGGCTCGGCCGCTTTCTTT.

The CDR3 DNA is TGCGCCAGCAGCAAACGGGACAGGGGAATCGGAGGCTACACCTTC. Translating gives CASSKRDRGIGGYTF. V is TRBV4-3 and J is TRBJ1-2; 10 nucleotides align to TRBD1. Per germline, CDR1 LGHNA and CDR2 YSLEER. There are 15 residues in the CDR3. V gave up 5 bases and J gave up 8 bases; unmatched junction bases: 11.

The sample holds many counts of this clonotype. A junction boundary mismatches the germline segment, possibly from a read error. V is TRBV20-1 and J is TRBJ2-1, with D unresolved. This CDR3 is built from 15 residues. The germline V gene encodes CDR1 DFQATT and CDR2 SNEGSKA (reference sequence). The CDR3 bases are TGCAGTGCTACCGCCGATTGGGGAACCTACAATGAGAAGTTCTTC. As protein: CSATADWGTYNEKFF.

This clonotype was detected ten times or more. The chain combines TRBV20-1 with TRBJ2-4; 14 positions match TRBD2. The CDR3 totals 17 residues. Looked up from germline, CDR1 is DFQATT and CDR2 is SNEGSKA (reference sequence). V was pared by 5 bases and J by 0 bases, with 6 bases of the junction left unmatched. The CDR3 sequence is CSAPGTSGGLAKNIQYF. The CDR3 DNA reads TGCAGTGCTCCCGGGACTAGCGGGGGATTAGCCAAAAACATTCAGTACTTC.

The gene calls are TRBV5-1 and TRBJ2-1, with D perhaps matching TRBD2 (6 bases). This CDR3 spans 14 amino acids. The germline V gene encodes CDR1 SGHRS and CDR2 YFSETQ. V was cut by 3 bases and J by 8 bases, with 15 bases left in between. CDR3 in amino acids: CASSYRTTGDEQFF. The DNA of the CDR3 is TGCGCCAGCAGCTACCGGACTACCGGTGATGAGCAGTTCTTC.

A few counts support this clonotype. The chain links TRBV20-1 to TRBJ2-7; 8 positions match TRBD1. After removal of 0 bases from V and 5 bases from J, the junction contained 3 bases not matched to a gene. Germline assignment: CDR1 DFQATT and CDR2 SNEGSKA (reference sequence). This CDR3 region has 13 residues. The CDR3 region has the DNA TGCAGTGCTAGAGATGACAGGGGCCACGAGCAGTACTTC. Its translation: CSARDDRGHEQYF.

This sequence joins TRBV14 and TRBJ1-1; D might be TRBD1 (5 bases). The germline CDR1 and CDR2 sequences are SGHDN and FVKESK. The CDR3 runs 16 residues. V lost 5 bases to trimming and J lost 5 bases, with 21 bases between them. CDR3 sequence reads: CASSSGGSTWGTEAFF. CDR3 nucleotide sequence: TGTGCCAGCAGCTCGGGAGGGTCAACCTGGGGGACTGAAGCTTTCTTT.

The chain couples TRBV4-1 to TRBJ2-1; D not resolved. The germline V and J ends were trimmed by 1 base and 2 bases, with 12 bases remaining between them. Germline CDR1 reads MGHRA; CDR2 reads YSYEKL. The CDR3 has 16 residues. CDR3 protein: CASSQVGHLPYNEQFF. The CDR3 region has the DNA TGCGCCAGCAGCCAAGTAGGGCATCTACCCTACAATGAGCAGTTCTTC.

In the case of this clonotype: A much larger clone differs by one base, so this may be a read error. J is TRBJ2-7 and V is TRBV29-1; a weak D match, TRBD2 (6 bases). The V end was cut by 6 bases, the J end by 12 bases, with 24 bases between. The CDR3 has 13 amino acids. Germline V gene lookup returns CDR1 SQVTM and CDR2 ANQGSEA. The DNA for the CDR3 is TGCAGCGTGGGCGGGGAACCCAAAAACATTCGGTACTTC. This translates into CSVGGEPKNIRYF.

The V call is TRBV9, the J call TRBJ1-2; perhaps TRBD1 as D (6 bases). The V and J ends lost 7 bases and 2 bases respectively, with 27 bases between them. Germline CDR1 is SGDLS and CDR2 is YYNGEE. The CDR3 spans 18 residues. The CDR3: CASGAPAGGPRDNYGYTF. The CDR3 region has the DNA TGTGCCAGCGGCGCGCCAGCTGGGGGCCCAAGAGACAACTATGGCTACACCTTC.

The sample holds a few counts of this clonotype. V is TRBV7-9 and J is TRBJ2-7; no firm D call. Germline CDR1 SEHNR, CDR2 FQNEAQ (reference sequence). V was pared by 5 bases and J by 2 bases, with 13 bases between. The CDR3 contains 14 residues. CDR3 coding DNA: TGTGCCAGCAGCCCTAACCAGGCCCCCTACGAGCAGTACTTC. This gives the protein CASSPNQAPYEQYF.

This clonotype was found a few times. The DNA of the CDR3 is TGTGCTAGTGGCACAGGACAGGGGGAGTACCTGCAGGGCTATGGCTACACCTTC. It translates to CASGTGQGEYLQGYGYTF. The V and J genes are TRBV12-5 and TRBJ1-2; 10 bases map to TRBD1. Germline assignment: CDR1 LGHNT and CDR2 FRNRAP. This CDR3 comprises 18 residues. Trimming removed 6 bases from V and 4 bases from J; junction bases left unmatched: 17. The variable domain in full, with the rest retrieved from reference TRBV12-5 and TRBJ1-2, is DARVTQTPRHKVTEMGQEVTMRCQPILGHNTVFWYRQTMMQGLELLAYFRNRAPLDDSGMPKDRFSAEMPDATLATLKIQPSEPRDSAVYFCASGTGQGEYLQGYGYTFGSGTRLTVV.

The chain recombines TRBV5-6 with TRBJ1-2; TRBD1 might be the D (6 bases). Germline CDR1 reads SGHDT; CDR2 reads YYEEEE. The CDR3 contains 16 residues. Between the trimmed V and J ends, which lost 5 bases and 3 bases, there was a span of 20 bases. The CDR3 sequence is CASSSTRLQGHYGYTF. In DNA, the CDR3 is TGTGCCAGCAGTTCTACCCGTCTACAGGGACACTATGGCTACACCTTC. Full variable domain (missing parts from reference TRBV5-6 and TRBJ1-2): DAGVTQSPTHLIKTRGQQVTLRCSPKSGHDTVSWYQQALGQGPQFIFQYYEEEERQRGNFPDRFSGHQFPNYSSELNVNALLLGDSALYLCASSSTRLQGHYGYTFGSGTRLTVV.

The V gene is TRBV25-1, the J gene TRBJ2-4; D possibly corresponds to TRBD2 (6 bases). The last part of the DNA fits TRBJ2-7 better; the J call may be wrong. Germline V gives CDR1 MGHDK, CDR2 SYGVNS. CDR3 length: 14 amino acids. In DNA, the CDR3 is TGTGCCAGCAGTGAAGGCGGAGGGTACTACGAGCAGTACTTC. Translating it yields CASSEGGGYYEQYF.

The rearrangement links TRBV2 to TRBJ2-7, with 8 nucleotides matching TRBD2. Germline loops: CDR1 SNHLY, CDR2 FYNNEI. This CDR3 has 14 residues. With V trimmed by 6 bases and J by 4 bases, 8 bases remained unmatched. The CDR3 coding sequence is TGTGCCAGCAGGGAGCGGGAGTTGAAGTACGAGCAGTACTTC. Translation gives CASRERELKYEQYF.

This clonotype showed up just once. This rearrangement joins TRBV9 to TRBJ2-7; unclear D gene. Germline assignment: CDR1 SGDLS and CDR2 YYNGEE. Trimming removed 7 bases from V and 7 bases from J, with 12 bases in between. The CDR3 consists of 11 residues. The CDR3 nucleotides are TGTGCCAGCGGGTTTAAGGGTGAGCAGTACTTC. Encoded protein: CASGFKGEQYF.

This clonotype showed up just a few times. The chain joins TRBV20-1 to TRBJ1-6; TRBD1 might be the D (6 bases). Trimming removed 3 bases at V and 2 bases at J, with 8 bases between. Germline V gives CDR1 DFQATT, CDR2 SNEGSKA (reference sequence). The CDR3 extends over 14 amino acids. CDR3 amino acids: CSARDSAYNSPLHF. CDR3 nucleotide sequence: TGCAGTGCTAGGGACAGCGCCTATAATTCACCCCTCCACTTT.

The chain has TRBV3-1 and TRBJ1-3; weak D call: TRBD1 (5 bases). This CDR3 has 16 amino acids. Germline-derived CDR1 and CDR2 are LGHDT and YNNKEL (reference sequence). The V end lost 4 bases, the J end lost 3 bases, and 16 bases lay between the germline ends. DNA of the CDR3: TGTGCCAGCAGCCGGGGGGAGGGGACCATTGGAAACACCATATATTTT. Its translation is CASSRGEGTIGNTIYF. The variable domain in full, with the rest retrieved from reference TRBV3-1 and TRBJ1-3, is DTAVSQTPKYLVTQMGNDKSIKCEQNLGHDTMYWYKQDSKKFLKIMFSYNNKELIINETVPNRFSPKSPDKAHLNLHINSLELGDSAVYFCASSRGEGTIGNTIYFGEGSWLTVV.